The clone carrying this TCR beta chain was counted only a few times. What it binds is unknown. The entry originates in a study of T-cell memory formation after mild COVID-19. Overall study context: For the most part, TCR clusters were specific to one donor.

TCR alpha and TCR beta cDNA libraries carrying sample barcodes and UMIs were produced by 5'RACE using constant-segment primers. TCRdb ran MiXCR on the 5' RACE reads and lists one entry per CDR3 protein. The sample contains around 390,000 distinct CDR3 sequences, about 15% of which appear only once. V was trimmed by 4 bases and J by 1 base, leaving 8 bases between them. CDR1 and CDR2 from the germline V gene are MNHEY and SVGEGT. The CDR3 totals 15 residues. The study's findings and limits: Contracting clones from day 15 to 85 had balanced CD4/CD8; later expanders favoured CD4+.

This receptor was identified in a man between 18 and 29 years old who had mild COVID-19 (a few samples of this study predate the infection). Cell type and time point are not known. The rearrangement uses TRBV6-2 or TRBV6-3 and TRBJ2-6; D perhaps matches TRBD1 (5 bases). The sequenced sample consisted of PBMCs or a T cell subset sorted from them (not recorded which). CDR3 DNA: TGTGCCAGCAGTTCCGCAGGGTCTGGGGCCAACGTCCTGACTTTC. Its protein is CASSSAGSGANVLTF.